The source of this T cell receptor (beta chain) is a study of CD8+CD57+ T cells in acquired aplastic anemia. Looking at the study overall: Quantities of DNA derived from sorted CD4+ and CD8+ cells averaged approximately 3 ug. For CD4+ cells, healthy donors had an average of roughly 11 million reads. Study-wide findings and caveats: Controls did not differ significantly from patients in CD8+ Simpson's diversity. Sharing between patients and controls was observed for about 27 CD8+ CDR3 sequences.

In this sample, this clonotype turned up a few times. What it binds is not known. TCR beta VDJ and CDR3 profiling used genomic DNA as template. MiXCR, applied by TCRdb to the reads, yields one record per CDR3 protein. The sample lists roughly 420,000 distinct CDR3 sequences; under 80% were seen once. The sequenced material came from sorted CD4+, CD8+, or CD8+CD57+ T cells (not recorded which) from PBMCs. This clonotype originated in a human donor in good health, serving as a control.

CDR3 sequence reads: CASGDPGETQYF. CDR3 DNA: TGTGCCAGCGGGGACCCGGGGGAGACCCAGTACTTC. This chain uses TRBV2 with TRBJ2-5; TRBD1 or TRBD2 may be the D gene (5 bases each). Germline-derived CDR1 and CDR2 are SNHLY and FYNNEI. Deletions cut 8 bases from V and 5 bases from J, with 12 bases between. CDR3 size: 12 residues.